This T cell receptor beta chain was found in a study of blood T cells in healthy people across ages. The CDR3 totals 14 residues. CDR1 LGHNA and CDR2 YNFKEQ come from the germline V gene. The junction had 1 base not matched to a gene; V was cut back by 1 base and J by 2 bases. Together with a sample-barcoded 5' primer, a J-beta primer mix was included in a second PCR lasting about 7 to 12 cycles. Using its own MiXCR run on the 5' RACE reads, TCRdb lists one record per CDR3 protein. The table lists 550,000 to 600,000 distinct CDR3 sequences, about 25% of them singletons. The specimen was blood. This receptor was taken from a woman in her 70s in good health. J is TRBJ1-2 and V is TRBV4-2; the match to TRBD1 covers 7 bases. The CDR3 sequence is CASSQAGQNYGYTF. CDR3 bases: TGTGCCAGCAGCCAAGCGGGACAGAACTATGGCTACACCTTC.